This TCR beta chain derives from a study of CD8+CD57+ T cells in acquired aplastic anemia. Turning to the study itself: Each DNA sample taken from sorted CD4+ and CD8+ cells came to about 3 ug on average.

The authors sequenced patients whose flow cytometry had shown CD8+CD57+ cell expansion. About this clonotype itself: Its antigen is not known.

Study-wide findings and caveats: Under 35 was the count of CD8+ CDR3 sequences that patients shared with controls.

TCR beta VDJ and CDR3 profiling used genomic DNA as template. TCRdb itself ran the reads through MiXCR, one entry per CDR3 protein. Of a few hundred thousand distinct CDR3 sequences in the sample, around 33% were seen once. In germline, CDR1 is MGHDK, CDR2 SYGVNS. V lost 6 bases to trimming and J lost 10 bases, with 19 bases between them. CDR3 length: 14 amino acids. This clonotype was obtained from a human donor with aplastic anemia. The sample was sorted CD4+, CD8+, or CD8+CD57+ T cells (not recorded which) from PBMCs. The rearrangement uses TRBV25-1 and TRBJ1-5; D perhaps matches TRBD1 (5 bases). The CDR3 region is CASRKSGQSVPQHF. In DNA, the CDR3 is TGTGCCAGCAGGAAATCAGGGCAGTCTGTTCCCCAGCATTTT.